The 26 T cell receptor beta chains below were found in one sample sequenced in a study of tumor and adjacent non-tumor tissue in lung cancer. This sample's RNA came from whole unsorted tissue. The normal lung tissue was taken more than 3 cm from the tumor edge. The library came from three nested PCR rounds adapted from ARM-PCR protocols. TCRdb redid the calling of the multiplex PCR reads with MiXCR, one entry per CDR3 protein. The sample includes more than 85,000 distinct CDR3 sequences, roughly two thirds of them seen just once. Sample: distant non-tumor lung tissue. Receptor source: a man in his 60s with non-small cell lung cancer.

On this clonotype: Germline and junction disagree at one end, which may indicate a read error. The rearrangement uses TRBV6-1 and TRBJ2-7, with D perhaps given as TRBD1 or TRBD2 (6 bases each). CDR3 length: 11 amino acids. Germline CDR1 is MNHNS and CDR2 is SASEGT. Here the CDR3 reads CTSSDWDMSHF. The CDR3 bases are TGTACTAGCAGTGATTGGGACATGAGCCACTTC.

This clonotype turned up a few times. V is TRBV5-1 and J is TRBJ1-1, with a possible D match to TRBD1 (5 bases). The CDR3 covers 14 residues. V lost 9 bases to trimming and J lost 1 base, with 16 bases between them. CDR1 SGHRS and CDR2 YFSETQ come from the germline V gene. CDR3: CATATGTANTEAFF. The CDR3 DNA is TGCGCCACCGCGACCGGGACGGCGAACACTGAAGCTTTCTTT.

Comment on this clonotype: At one end, the junction sequence differs from germline, possibly due to a read error. This chain connects TRBV4-1 to TRBJ2-7, with D perhaps TRBD1 (6 bases). The CDR3 runs 15 residues. The germline gives CDR1 MGHRA, CDR2 YSYEKL. This CDR3 is CVSSQWQGPSYEQYF. The CDR3 DNA reads TGCGTCAGCAGCCAATGGCAGGGGCCCTCCTACGAGCAGTACTTC.

The chain joins TRBV11-3 to TRBJ2-7, with D possibly being TRBD2 (5 bases). Germline lookup yields CDR1 SGHNT and CDR2 YENEEA. V shed 5 bases and J shed 6 bases, with 17 bases lying between them. The CDR3 covers 14 residues. The CDR3 region has the DNA TGTGCCAGCAGCCTAAGGGCGCGTCGGGGCGAGCAGTACTTC. It translates to CASSLRARRGEQYF.

The gene calls are TRBV19 and TRBJ2-2; D possibly corresponds to TRBD1 (6 bases). This CDR3 spans 14 amino acids. CDR1 and CDR2 (germline): LNHDA, SQIVND (reference sequence). In DNA form, the CDR3 reads TGTGCTATTGAGCAGGGGCGTTGGGCCGGGGAGCTGTTTTTT. Translating it yields CAIEQGRWAGELFF. Using reference TRBV19 and TRBJ2-2 for the parts outside the CDR3, the full variable domain is DGGITQSPKYLFRKEGQNVTLSCEQNLNHDAMYWYRQDPGQGLRLIYYSQIVNDFQKGDIAEGYSVSREKKESFPLTVTSAQKNPTAFYLCAIEQGRWAGELFFGEGSRLTVL.

This clonotype was counted many times. The chain links TRBV4-2 to TRBJ1-2; D is unresolved. Trimming removed 2 bases from V and 7 bases from J, with 17 bases in between. Germline CDR1 LGHNA, CDR2 YNFKEQ. The CDR3 is 15 amino acids. DNA for the CDR3: TGTGCCAGCAGCCAATCCTATGAGACTTGGGGTGGCTACACCTTC. This translates into CASSQSYETWGGYTF.

Points on this clonotype: A much larger clone is a single base away; this may be a read error. The chain joins TRBV6-5 to TRBJ2-1, with D possibly being TRBD2 (5 bases). Germline V CDR1 and CDR2: MNHEY, SVGAGI. V gave up 6 bases and J gave up 6 bases, with 15 bases separating them. This CDR3 is 14 amino acids long. The CDR3 nucleotides are TGTGCCAGCAGGAAAGGACTCGGAGGCAATGAGCAGTTCTTC. It translates to CASRKGLGGNEQFF.

The CDR3 DNA reads TGTGCCAGCAGCCCCGGACTAGCGGGGGGACTCTCCTACTATCAGTACTTC. This encodes CASSPGLAGGLSYYQYF. The J gene is TRBJ2-7, the V gene TRBV11-1, with 14 bases that match TRBD2. V lost 5 bases to trimming and J lost 10 bases; unmatched junction nucleotides: 16. The CDR3 is made up of 17 amino acids. Germline V lookup: CDR1 SGHAT, CDR2 FQDESV (reference sequence).

With respect to this clonotype: The germline gene is not matched at one end of the junction; a read error may be the cause. The chain has TRBV20-1 and TRBJ2-3, with 7 bases aligning to TRBD1. CDR1 and CDR2 (germline): DFQATT, SNEGSKA (reference sequence). This CDR3 has 14 residues. CDR3 loop: CSEPTGPITDTQYF. The CDR3 bases are TGCAGTGAGCCGACAGGGCCCATCACAGACACGCAGTATTTT.

The V gene is TRBV6-2 or TRBV6-3, the J gene TRBJ2-4, with D possibly matching TRBD2 (6 bases). From germline, CDR1 is MNHEY and CDR2 SVGEGT. The CDR3 extends over 14 amino acids. Trimming left V 10 bases short and J 5 bases short, with 18 bases between. CDR3 region: CATSRSTGENIQYF. CDR3 in DNA: TGTGCCACTTCGCGGTCTACGGGAGAAAACATTCAGTACTTC.

This clonotype came up a few times. With a much larger clone just one base away, this may be a read error. CDR3 in amino acids: CASSFSTGTQYF. The CDR3 DNA follows: TGTGCCAGCAGTTTTTCTACAGGTACGCAGTATTTT. The chain couples TRBV6-2 or TRBV6-3 to TRBJ2-3, with D perhaps TRBD1 (5 bases). In germline, CDR1 is MNHEY, CDR2 SVGEGT. The CDR3 covers 12 residues.

This clonotype was seen a few times. A much larger clonotype is one base distant, so this may be a read error. The V and J genes are TRBV6-6 and TRBJ2-5; D is unclear. The CDR3 extends over 13 amino acids. Germline CDR1 and CDR2: MNHNY and SVGAGI (reference sequence). As DNA, the CDR3 is TGTGTCAGCAGTTATGTTGGCGAAGAGACCCAGTACTTC. Translation gives CVSSYVGEETQYF.

Details on this clonotype: A much larger clone differs from this one at a single base, so this may be a read error. The chain joins TRBV12-3 or TRBV12-4 to TRBJ2-2; D unresolved. This CDR3 spans 15 amino acids. V lost 3 bases, J lost 9 bases, and 17 bases lay in between. The CDR3 reads CASSFGRPWTRELFF. The DNA of the CDR3 is TGTGCCAGCAGTTTCGGCAGGCCGTGGACCCGGGAGCTGTTTTTT.

This clonotype was seen many times. This chain connects TRBV6-5 to TRBJ2-7, with a weak D call TRBD1 (5 bases). Trimming left V 5 bases short and J 6 bases short, with 8 bases between. Per germline, CDR1 MNHEY and CDR2 SVGAGI. This CDR3 region has 11 residues. CDR3 loop: CASSAGFEQYF. The CDR3 coding sequence is TGTGCCAGCAGTGCAGGGTTCGAGCAGTACTTC.

A single count supports this clonotype. An end of the junction does not agree with germline; a read error may underlie this. V and J are TRBV6-5 and TRBJ2-2, with D possibly being TRBD2 (5 bases). Germline V CDR1 and CDR2: MNHEY, SVGAGI. The CDR3 runs to 14 residues. CDR3 loop: CAGSYSGVIGELFF. DNA for the CDR3: TGTGCCGGCAGTTACTCCGGGGTCATCGGGGAGCTGTTTTTT.

This clonotype appeared a single time. The junction departs from germline at one end; a sequencing error may be responsible. J is TRBJ1-2 and V is TRBV30; unclear D gene. The length of the CDR3 is 11 residues. Germline CDR1 is GTSNPN and CDR2 is SVGIG (reference sequence). The CDR3 DNA is TGTGCCTTGACTGAGGGATATGGCTATACCTTC. It specifies CALTEGYGYTF.

A word on this clonotype: This could be a read error, since a much larger clone is one nucleotide away. V usage is TRBV12-3 or TRBV12-4 and J usage is TRBJ1-6, with D tentatively TRBD1 (6 bases). The length of the CDR3 is 15 residues. V gave up 9 bases and J gave up 11 bases, with 23 bases separating them. CDR3 protein: CARSPGTRGRTPLHF. The CDR3 DNA reads TGTGCCAGGAGCCCCGGGACACGCGGGAGGACACCCCTCCACTTT.

Turning to this clonotype: As the CDR3 is not closed by the conserved phenylalanine or tryptophan, this likely results from a read error. The gene calls are TRBV10-3 and TRBJ1-2; tentative D call: TRBD1 (6 bases). Germline V gene sequence: CDR1 ENHRY, CDR2 SYGVKD. This CDR3 is built from 13 residues. The V and J ends lost 4 bases and 7 bases respectively, with 13 bases between them. CDR3 loop: CAISGRGYGGYTV. Written as DNA, the CDR3 is TGTGCCATCAGTGGCAGGGGTTACGGTGGCTACACCGTC.

The genes are TRBV7-3 and TRBJ2-1; 14 bases align to TRBD2. This CDR3 is 18 amino acids long. The J segment lost 5 bases and the V segment lost 4 bases, leaving 10 bases of the junction unmatched. CDR1 and CDR2 (germline): SGHTA, FQGTGA. The CDR3 nucleotides are TGTGCCAGCAGCTCCATACCGGGACTAGCGGGGGAGAACAATGAGCAGTTCTTC. Encoded protein: CASSSIPGLAGENNEQFF. Variable domain in full (rest from reference TRBV7-3 and TRBJ2-1): GAGVSQTPSNKVTEKGKYVELRCDPISGHTALYWYRQSLGQGPEFLIYFQGTGAADDSGLPNDRFFAVRPEGSVSTLKIQRTERGDSAVYLCASSSIPGLAGENNEQFFGPGTRLTVL.

A remark on this clonotype: A much larger clone differs from this one at a single base, so this may be a read error. J is TRBJ1-2 and V is TRBV5-1; TRBD1 matches at 7 bases. This CDR3 has 13 amino acids. Germline V gene lookup returns CDR1 SGHRS and CDR2 YFSETQ. The J segment lost 6 bases and the V segment lost 7 bases, leaving 9 bases of the junction unmatched. CDR3 in DNA: TGCGCCAGCGGCCAAGGGACAGCTAATGGCTACACCTTC. Translation: CASGQGTANGYTF. Based on the CDR3 plus reference TRBV5-1 and TRBJ1-2, the full variable domain is KAGVTQTPRYLIKTRGQQVTLSCSPISGHRSVSWYQQTPGQGLQFLFEYFSETQRNKGNFPGRFSGRQFSNSRSEMNVSTLELGDSALYLCASGQGTANGYTFGSGTRLTVV.

Regarding this clonotype: Since a much larger clone is just one base distant, this may be a read error. As DNA, the CDR3 is TGTGCCAGCAGTTACTTAGCTAGCGGGAGATACTACAATGAGCGGTTCTTC. It yields the protein CASSYLASGRYYNERFF. The chain has TRBV6-5 and TRBJ2-1; TRBD2 aligns across 10 bases. This CDR3 comprises 17 residues. Germline CDR1 reads MNHEY; CDR2 reads SVGAGI.

Remarks on this clonotype: A junction end diverges from the germline sequence, so it may reflect a read error. The V and J genes are TRBV4-1 and TRBJ2-6, with a possible D match to TRBD1 (5 bases). Germline V gene data show CDR1 as MGHRA and CDR2 as YSYEKL. This CDR3 contains 18 residues. The CDR3 nucleotides are TGCGCCAGCTGCCAAGGGCAGAGAAGCATCTCTGGGGCCAACGTCGTGACTTTC. It translates to CASCQGQRSISGANVVTF.

This clonotype was recorded at least ten times. The chain carries TRBV5-1 and TRBJ2-4; D could derive from TRBD1 or TRBD2 (5 bases each). Germline CDR1 and CDR2: SGHRS and YFSETQ. There are 16 residues in the CDR3. V was trimmed by 0 bases and J by 8 bases, leaving 18 bases between them. This chain's CDR3 is CASSLDGTQLSDIQYF. CDR3 DNA sequence: TGCGCCAGCAGCTTGGATGGGACCCAACTTTCCGACATTCAGTACTTC. Full variable domain (missing parts from reference TRBV5-1 and TRBJ2-4): KAGVTQTPRYLIKTRGQQVTLSCSPISGHRSVSWYQQTPGQGLQFLFEYFSETQRNKGNFPGRFSGRQFSNSRSEMNVSTLELGDSALYLCASSLDGTQLSDIQYFGAGTRLSVL.

A note on this clonotype: With a much larger clone just one base away, this may be a read error. The chain couples TRBV12-3 or TRBV12-4 to TRBJ1-5, with TRBD1 identical over 7 bases. The J segment lost 5 bases and the V segment lost 6 bases, leaving 10 bases of the junction unmatched. The length of the CDR3 is 15 residues. The CDR3 bases are TGTGCCAGCAGCCAAGGGACAGAGGGCTATCAGCCCCAGCATTTT. Its translation is CASSQGTEGYQPQHF.

Remarks on this clonotype: It is likely a read error, because the conserved phenylalanine at the end of the CDR3 is missing. The rearrangement links TRBV7-9 to TRBJ2-3; a possible D gene is TRBD2 (5 bases). CDR3 length: 14 residues. Per germline, CDR1 SEHNR and CDR2 FQNEAQ (reference sequence). CDR3: CAISRRELADTQYS. For the CDR3, the DNA is TGTGCCATCAGCCGAAGAGAGCTAGCTGATACGCAGTATTCT.

The chain carries TRBV7-8 and TRBJ2-2, with D perhaps TRBD2 (5 bases). The CDR3 length is 14 residues. CDR1 and CDR2 (germline): SGHVS, FQNEAQ. The germline V and J ends were trimmed by 7 bases and 6 bases, with 15 bases remaining between them. The CDR3: CASKSGTGAGELFF. The DNA of the CDR3 is TGTGCCAGCAAGTCGGGAACGGGCGCCGGGGAGCTGTTTTTT.